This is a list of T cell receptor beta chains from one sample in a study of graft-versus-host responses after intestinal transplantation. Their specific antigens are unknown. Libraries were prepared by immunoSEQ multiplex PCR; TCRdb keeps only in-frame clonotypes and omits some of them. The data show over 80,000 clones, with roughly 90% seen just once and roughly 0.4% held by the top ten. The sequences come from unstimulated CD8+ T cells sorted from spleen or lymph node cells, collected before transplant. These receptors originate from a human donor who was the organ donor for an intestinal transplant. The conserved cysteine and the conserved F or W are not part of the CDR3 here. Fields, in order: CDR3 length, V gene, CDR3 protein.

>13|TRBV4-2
ASSQEGTAQETQY
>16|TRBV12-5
ASGLAVAGTGLDTEAF
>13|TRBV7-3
ASSFLAGDSYEQY
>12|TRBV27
ASSLTGGPYGYT
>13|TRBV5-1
ASGTFSGSTYEQY
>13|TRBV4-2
ASSQEETANYGYT
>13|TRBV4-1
ASSLRTGSTDTQY
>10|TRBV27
ASRLLDYEQY
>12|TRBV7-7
ASTPLEVGAEAF
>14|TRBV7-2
ASSWRQGLENSPLH
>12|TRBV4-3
ASSQVGGLTEAF
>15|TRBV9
ASSVVSGGNSYNEQF
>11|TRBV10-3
AISPAGDNEQF
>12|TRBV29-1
SVELRLANYGYT
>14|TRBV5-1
ASSFRKGQIAETQY
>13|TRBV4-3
ASSQEGDFAYEQY
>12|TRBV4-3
ASSLVTGGAEAF
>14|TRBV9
ASSVGGQYRTDTQY
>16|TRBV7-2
ASSWRGLAGGPGDEQY
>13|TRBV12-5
ASGSIEDMPDTQY
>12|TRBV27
ASSPGGVFGELF
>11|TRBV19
ASTTGAGNTIY
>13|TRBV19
ASSIGGLSYNEQF
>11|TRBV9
ASNGGTGDTQY
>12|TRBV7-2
ASSLASGTYEQY
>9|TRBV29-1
SGLGYNEQF
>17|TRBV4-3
ASSQEVAGAPGDTGELF
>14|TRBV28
ASSPGQGAVAGELF
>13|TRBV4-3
ASSQDGQGNQPQH